These 5 T cell receptor beta chains originate from one sample sequenced in a study of T cell responses to AZD1222 COVID-19 vaccine. The repertoire was sequenced with immunoSEQ multiplex PCR; TCRdb's copy has only in-frame clones and lacks some. The sample has 200,000 or so clones; around 87% are singletons. The sequences come from peripheral blood, collected on day 0 of MenACWY control vaccination. Receptor source: an adult in good health.

The V call is TRBV4-1, the J call TRBJ2-1; 8 nucleotides align to TRBD2. With V trimmed by 1 base and J by 8 bases, 7 bases remained unmatched. The V gene's germline CDR1 is MGHRA and CDR2 YSYEKL. The length of the CDR3 is 15 residues. The CDR3 loop reads CASSQAPGGVDEQFF. Here the CDR3 DNA reads TGCGCCAGCAGCCAAGCCCCGGGGGGGGTGGATGAGCAGTTCTTC.

This clone was observed once. The V call is TRBV24-1, the J call TRBJ2-1; 9 positions agree with TRBD2. The junction had 5 bases not matched to a gene; V was cut back by 5 bases and J by 4 bases. CDR1 KGHDR and CDR2 SFDVKD come from the germline V gene. CDR3 length equals 15 residues. The CDR3 sequence is CATSVVAGGYNEQFF. CDR3 nucleotides: TGTGCCACCAGTGTTGTTGCGGGAGGGTACAATGAGCAGTTCTTC.

This clone has more than one count but fewer than ten. The chain is built from TRBV30 and TRBJ2-7; D is unresolved. Per germline, CDR1 GTSNPN and CDR2 SVGIG (reference sequence). This CDR3 is 13 amino acids long. Trimming left V 4 bases short and J 3 bases short, with 13 bases between. The CDR3 DNA follows: TGTGCCTGGAATTCCGTACACGGCTACGAGCAGTACTTC. Protein sequence: CAWNSVHGYEQYF.

The chain is built from TRBV9 and TRBJ1-1; no clear D gene. From germline, CDR1 is SGDLS and CDR2 YYNGEE. The CDR3 contains 14 residues. Trimming pared 2 bases from V and 2 bases from J, leaving 10 bases between. CDR3 in amino acids: CASSVGQANTEAFF. In DNA, the CDR3 is TGTGCCAGCAGCGTCGGGCAGGCAAACACTGAAGCTTTCTTT. The variable domain in full, completed from reference TRBV9 and TRBJ1-1, reads DSGVTQTPKHLITATGQRVTLRCSPRSGDLSVYWYQQSLDQGLQFLIQYYNGEERAKGNILERFSAQQFPDLHSELNLSSLELGDSALYFCASSVGQANTEAFFGQGTRLTVV.

The rearrangement links TRBV28 to TRBJ2-5, with 8 bases that match TRBD1. Germline V gene sequence: CDR1 MDHEN, CDR2 SYDVKM. The CDR3 has 14 residues. Trimming removed 3 bases from V and 3 bases from J; junction bases left unmatched: 3. CDR3 DNA sequence: TGTGCCAGCAGTTTCGCAGGGGGCAAAGAGACCCAGTACTTC. Protein product: CASSFAGGKETQYF.